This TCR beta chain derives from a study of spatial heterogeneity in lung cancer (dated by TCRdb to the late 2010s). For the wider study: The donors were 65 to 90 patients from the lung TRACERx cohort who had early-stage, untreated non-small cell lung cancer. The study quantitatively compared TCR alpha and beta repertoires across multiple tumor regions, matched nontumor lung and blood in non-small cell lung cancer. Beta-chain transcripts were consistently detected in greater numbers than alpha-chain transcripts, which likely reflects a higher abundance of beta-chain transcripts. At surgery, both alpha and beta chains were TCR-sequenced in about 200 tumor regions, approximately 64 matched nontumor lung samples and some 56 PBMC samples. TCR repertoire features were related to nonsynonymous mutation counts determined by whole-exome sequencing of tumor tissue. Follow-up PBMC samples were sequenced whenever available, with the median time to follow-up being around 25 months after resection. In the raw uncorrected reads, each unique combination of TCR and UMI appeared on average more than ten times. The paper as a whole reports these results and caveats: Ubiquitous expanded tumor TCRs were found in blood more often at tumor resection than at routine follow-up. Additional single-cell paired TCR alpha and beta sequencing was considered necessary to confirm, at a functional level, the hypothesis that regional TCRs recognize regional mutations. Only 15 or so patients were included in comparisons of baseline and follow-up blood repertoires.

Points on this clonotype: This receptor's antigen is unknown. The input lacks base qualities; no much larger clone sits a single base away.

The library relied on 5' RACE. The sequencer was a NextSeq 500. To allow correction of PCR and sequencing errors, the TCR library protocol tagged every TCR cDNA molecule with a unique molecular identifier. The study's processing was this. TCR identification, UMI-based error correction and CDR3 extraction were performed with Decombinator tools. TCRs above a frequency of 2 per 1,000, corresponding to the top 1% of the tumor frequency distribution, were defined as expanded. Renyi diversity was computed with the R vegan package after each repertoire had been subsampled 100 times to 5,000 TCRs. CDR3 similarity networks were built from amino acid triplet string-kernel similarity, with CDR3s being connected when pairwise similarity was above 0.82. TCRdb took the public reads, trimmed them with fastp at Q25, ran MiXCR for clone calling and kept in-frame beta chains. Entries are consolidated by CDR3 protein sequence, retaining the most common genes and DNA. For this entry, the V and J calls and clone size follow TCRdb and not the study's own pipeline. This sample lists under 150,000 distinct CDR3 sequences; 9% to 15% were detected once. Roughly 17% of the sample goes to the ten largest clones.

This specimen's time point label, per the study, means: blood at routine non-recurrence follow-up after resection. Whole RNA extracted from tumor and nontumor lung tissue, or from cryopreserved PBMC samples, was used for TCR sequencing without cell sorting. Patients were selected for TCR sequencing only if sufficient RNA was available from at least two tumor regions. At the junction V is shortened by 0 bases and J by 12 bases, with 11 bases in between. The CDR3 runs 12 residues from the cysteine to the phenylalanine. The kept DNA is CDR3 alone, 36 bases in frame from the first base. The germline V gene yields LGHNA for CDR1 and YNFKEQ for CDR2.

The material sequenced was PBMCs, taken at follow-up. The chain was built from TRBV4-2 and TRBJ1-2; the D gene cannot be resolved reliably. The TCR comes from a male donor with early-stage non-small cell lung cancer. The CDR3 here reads CASSQDSGRNTF. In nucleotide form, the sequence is TGTGCCAGCAGCCAAGACTCGGGCAGAAACACCTTC.